The sequence of this T cell receptor (delta chain) was determined in a study of γδ T cells in repeated Plasmodium falciparum infection. Study information: Over approximately 640 days, donors received four mosquito-bite P. falciparum NF54 infections. Broader study findings: Vdelta2-negative gammadelta repertoires appeared less diverse and less shared in Malian than Australian children. The Malian cohort came from a small rural village of predominantly one ethnic group.

Bulk repertoires came from Vgamma9/Vdelta2+ or Vdelta2-negative gammadelta T cells flow-sorted from PBMC. Germline trimming cut 1 base from V and 4 bases from J; bases unmatched to any gene: 15. The CDR3 loop spans 19 amino acids. Germline V gene data show CDR1 as TSWWSYY and CDR2 as QGS. Sequencing covered both gamma and delta TCR chains per sample. TCRdb re-processed the multiplex PCR reads via CATT. The sample consists of around 52,000 delta-chain clones, 1.7% of them appearing once. This clone was detected ten times or more. Antigen specificity is unknown. The protein recorded in TCRdb matches a much larger clone and deviates from this DNA's translation at residue 14, suggesting a read error; the protein here is obtained by translating the DNA.

The clonotype was recovered from a pool of human donors (malaria-infected and uninfected, not separated). This chain uses TRDV1 with TRDJ1; 10 bases agree with TRDD3. The sample was gamma-delta T cells from blood. The CDR3 reads CALGEPTSFQLGDVDKLIF. The CDR3 DNA reads TGTGCTCTTGGGGAACCTACTTCCTTCCAACTGGGGGATGTCGATAAACTCATCTTT.